Presented here are 23 T cell receptor beta chains from one specimen sequenced in a study of post-analysis software for immune sequencing data. Findings and limits, study-wide: Included in a set of roughly five TRBV segments more frequent in patients than controls were TRBV5-6, TRBV5-1 and TRBV20-1.

Their cognate antigens are unknown. TCR beta cDNA libraries included unique molecular identifiers. TCRdb re-called the PCR reads with MiXCR, one entry per CDR3 protein. The sample has some 700,000 distinct CDR3 sequences, around 64% seen once. The sequencing sample was made of blood. These receptors were taken from a girl aged 2-10 years with multiple sclerosis.

In DNA, the CDR3 is TGTGCCAGCAGCTTAGCCGGGCCAGTTACGGTATATGAGCAGTTCTTC. Protein product: CASSLAGPVTVYEQFF. The V and J genes are TRBV11-2 and TRBJ2-1; D is undetermined. Germline V gene lookup returns CDR1 SGHAT and CDR2 FQNNGV. The V end lost 1 base, the J end lost 8 bases, and 18 bases lay between the germline ends. The CDR3 is made up of 16 amino acids.

Details on this clonotype: The junction differs from germline at one of its ends, possibly a read error. V is TRBV7-9 and J is TRBJ1-1; TRBD1 might be the D (6 bases). Germline values: CDR1 SEHNR, CDR2 FQNEAQ (reference sequence). The CDR3 has 14 residues. CDR3 bases: TGTGCCGGCAGCGCGGGACAATCGAACACTGAAGCTTTCTTT. It yields the protein CAGSAGQSNTEAFF.

This chain joins TRBV11-2 and TRBJ1-6, with TRBD1 matching 7 bases. J gave up 7 bases and V 2 bases, and 5 bases lay outside the gene matches. CDR1 is SGHAT, CDR2 FQNNGV, per germline. The CDR3 contains 15 residues. Here the CDR3 DNA reads TGTGCCAGCAGCTTAACAGGGGCGGAAAATTCACCCCTCCACTTT. Translated: CASSLTGAENSPLHF.

The gene calls are TRBV29-1 and TRBJ2-1; tentative D call: TRBD1 (7 bases). V lost 4 bases, J lost 1 base, and 11 bases lay in between. CDR1 is SQVTM and CDR2 is ANQGSEA in the germline V gene. This CDR3 has 14 amino acids. The CDR3 region is CSVVPGGSYNEQFF. The CDR3 region has the DNA TGCAGCGTTGTACCAGGGGGGTCCTACAATGAGCAGTTCTTC.

This chain joins TRBV4-1 and TRBJ1-1; 9 bases are a match to TRBD1. This CDR3 is 15 amino acids long. The V gene end was trimmed by 4 bases and the J gene end by 5 bases; junction bases not matched to a gene: 8. Germline CDR1 MGHRA, CDR2 YSYEKL. The DNA of the CDR3 is TGCGCCAGCAGCCCGGGACAGGGAGCAGTAACTGAAGCTTTCTTT. The encoded protein is CASSPGQGAVTEAFF.

The chain recombines TRBV12-3 or TRBV12-4 with TRBJ2-7, with D possibly being TRBD1 or TRBD2 (5 bases each). The CDR3 length is 15 residues. Trimming left V 6 bases short and J 0 bases short, with 15 bases between. This CDR3 is CASSRRDGGSYEQYF. CDR3 bases: TGTGCCAGCAGCCGCCGGGACGGAGGCTCCTACGAGCAGTACTTC.

This clonotype was picked up a small number of times. The V and J genes are TRBV12-3 or TRBV12-4 and TRBJ1-2; no definite D call. V was cut by 3 bases and J by 2 bases, with 13 bases left in between. The CDR3 consists of 15 residues. The CDR3 loop reads CASSFSLTVNYGYTF. CDR3 bases: TGTGCCAGCAGTTTTAGCCTGACGGTAAACTATGGCTACACCTTC.

This clonotype was observed a single time. The chain uses TRBV4-1 and TRBJ1-1; weak D call: TRBD1 (5 bases). Trimming stripped 0 bases from V and 5 bases from J, with 16 bases between. Germline CDR1 reads MGHRA; CDR2 reads YSYEKL. This CDR3 spans 16 amino acids. CDR3 amino acids: CASSQEGEPQVTEAFF. CDR3 sequence (DNA): TGCGCCAGCAGCCAAGAGGGGGAGCCTCAGGTTACTGAAGCTTTCTTT.

The chain carries TRBV7-9 and TRBJ2-1; weak D call: TRBD1 (5 bases). This CDR3 spans 12 amino acids. Germline CDR1 reads SEHNR; CDR2 reads FQNEAQ (reference sequence). The germline V and J ends were trimmed by 5 bases and 10 bases, with 12 bases remaining between them. The CDR3 DNA follows: TGTGCCAGCAGCGGAAAGACAGACGAGCAGTTCTTC. Translated, it gives CASSGKTDEQFF.

This clonotype was seen a handful of times. This chain connects TRBV12-3 or TRBV12-4 to TRBJ2-1, with TRBD2 identical over 8 bases. The CDR3 loop spans 15 amino acids. V was clipped by 4 bases and J by 6 bases; unmatched bases: 8. The CDR3 is CASSYYGRGSNEQFF. CDR3 DNA sequence: TGTGCCAGCAGTTACTACGGGAGGGGGTCCAATGAGCAGTTCTTC.

The V and J genes are TRBV7-2 and TRBJ2-7; the match to TRBD2 covers 10 bases. The CDR3 has 17 residues. Germline CDR1 reads SGHTA; CDR2 reads FQGNSA. The ends lost 0 bases at V and 3 bases at J; junction bases unmatched: 8. CDR3 in DNA: TGTGCCAGCAGCTTAGCGCGGGGGCTAGCGGGAGTCTACGAGCAGTACTTC. It encodes CASSLARGLAGVYEQYF. Based on the CDR3 plus reference TRBV7-2 and TRBJ2-7, the full variable domain is GAGVSQSPSNKVTEKGKDVELRCDPISGHTALYWYRQSLGQGLEFLIYFQGNSAPDKSGLPSDRFSAERTGGSVSTLTIQRTQQEDSAVYLCASSLARGLAGVYEQYFGPGTRLTVT.

The chain's CDR3 is CATSDPATRTGYGYTF. The CDR3 DNA reads as TGTGCCACCAGTGACCCCGCTACTAGGACAGGCTATGGCTACACCTTC. This chain joins TRBV24-1 and TRBJ1-2, with 7 nucleotides matching TRBD1. V shed 4 bases and J 4 bases; nucleotides not matched to a gene: 11. CDR1 and CDR2 (germline): KGHDR, SFDVKD. The CDR3 runs 16 residues.

The V and J genes are TRBV7-8 and TRBJ2-5; TRBD2 matches at 14 bases. The J segment lost 4 bases and the V segment lost 5 bases, leaving 6 bases of the junction unmatched. This CDR3 is 16 amino acids long. In germline, CDR1 is SGHVS, CDR2 FQNEAQ. CDR3 sequence (DNA): TGTGCCAGCAGCCAAGGGACTAGCGGGGGAGGAGAGACCCAGTACTTC. This gives the protein CASSQGTSGGGETQYF. Combining the CDR3 with reference TRBV7-8 and TRBJ2-5 gives the whole variable domain GAGVSQSPRYKVAKRGQDVALRCDPISGHVSLFWYQQALGQGPEFLTYFQNEAQLDKSGLPSDRFFAERPEGSVSTLKIQRTQQEDSAVYLCASSQGTSGGGETQYFGPGTRLLVL.

This chain links TRBV10-3 with TRBJ1-2; D might be TRBD1 (5 bases). Looked up from germline, CDR1 is ENHRY and CDR2 is SYGVKD. CDR3 length equals 15 residues. Trimming stripped 3 bases from V and 0 bases from J, with 11 bases between. CDR3 coding DNA: TGTGCCATCAGTGATACCAGGGTTCCTAACTATGGCTACACCTTC. This sequence encodes CAISDTRVPNYGYTF.

This sequence joins TRBV29-1 and TRBJ1-2; the D gene is possibly TRBD1 (6 bases). The V end lost 5 bases, the J end lost 6 bases, and 13 bases lay between the germline ends. The CDR3 sequence is 12 residues long. The germline V gene encodes CDR1 SQVTM and CDR2 ANQGSEA. The CDR3 bases are TGCAGCGTTTTTACAGGGAACGATGGCTACACCTTC. This sequence encodes CSVFTGNDGYTF.

This chain uses TRBV28 with TRBJ2-5; 7 nucleotides match TRBD2. CDR1 and CDR2 (germline): MDHEN, SYDVKM. Trimming at V came to 7 bases and at J to 3 bases, leaving 8 bases not matched to a gene. The CDR3 has 14 residues. The CDR3 DNA reads as TGTGCCAGCACCTTTATTGCGGGGGAAGAGACCCAGTACTTC. Translated, it gives CASTFIAGEETQYF.

CDR3 protein: CASNPGLAFLVEQYF. CDR3 DNA: TGTGCCAGCAACCCCGGACTAGCTTTCTTGGTCGAGCAGTACTTC. This chain joins TRBV7-2 and TRBJ2-7; the match to TRBD2 covers 8 bases. V trimming: 7 bases; J trimming: 6 bases; junction bases outside the gene matches: 14. There are 15 residues in the CDR3. The V gene's germline CDR1 is SGHTA and CDR2 FQGNSA.

The V call is TRBV2, the J call TRBJ2-3; the match to TRBD2 covers 10 bases. V lost 6 bases, J lost 2 bases, and 8 bases stayed unmatched. CDR1 and CDR2 (germline): SNHLY, FYNNEI. The CDR3 has 16 amino acids. The CDR3 coding sequence is TGTGCCAGCAGACCCGGACTAGCGGTAACCACAGATACGCAGTATTTT. Protein product: CASRPGLAVTTDTQYF.

The V gene is TRBV7-2, the J gene TRBJ2-6; D might be TRBD1 (7 bases). The CDR3 covers 16 residues. With 5 bases removed from V and 3 bases from J, the gap between germline ends came to 14 bases. Germline loops: CDR1 SGHTA, CDR2 FQGNSA. The DNA for the CDR3 is TGTGCCAGCAGCACTCAGGGGGGCAGTGGGGCCAACGTCCTGACTTTC. Translation gives CASSTQGGSGANVLTF. Using reference TRBV7-2 and TRBJ2-6 for the parts outside the CDR3, the full variable domain is GAGVSQSPSNKVTEKGKDVELRCDPISGHTALYWYRQSLGQGLEFLIYFQGNSAPDKSGLPSDRFSAERTGGSVSTLTIQRTQQEDSAVYLCASSTQGGSGANVLTFGAGSRLTVL.

CDR3 protein: CASSQDMTRNTEAFF. The CDR3 DNA is TGCGCCAGCAGCCAAGATATGACGAGAAACACTGAAGCTTTCTTT. The gene calls are TRBV4-3 and TRBJ1-1; D ambiguous. Looked up from germline, CDR1 is LGHNA and CDR2 is YSLEER. Trimming shortened V by 0 bases and J by 2 bases, and 10 bases separated the two germline ends. The CDR3 loop spans 15 amino acids.

In this sample, this clonotype turned up a few times. The chain has TRBV29-1 and TRBJ2-3; D is possibly TRBD1 or TRBD2 (6 bases each). The germline V gene encodes CDR1 SQVTM and CDR2 ANQGSEA. V lost 8 bases, J lost 0 bases, and 18 bases lay in between. The length of the CDR3 is 15 residues. The CDR3 DNA reads as TGCAGCCAAATGGGGGGCGCGATAAGCACAGATACGCAGTATTTT. Protein: CSQMGGAISTDTQYF.

This clonotype was detected only once. The chain is built from TRBV6-6 and TRBJ2-3, with TRBD1 as a possible D gene (7 bases). Germline-derived CDR1 and CDR2 are MNHNY and SVGAGI (reference sequence). The CDR3 has 15 residues. V was clipped by 6 bases and J by 2 bases, with 15 bases between them. The CDR3 sequence is CASRPAGQITDTQYF. CDR3 in DNA: TGTGCCAGCAGACCTGCGGGACAGATCACAGATACGCAGTATTTT.

The sample holds a few counts of this clonotype. This chain uses TRBV7-2 with TRBJ1-1, with TRBD1 as a possible D gene (6 bases). The germline V and J ends were trimmed by 4 bases and 1 base, with 10 bases remaining between them. The CDR3 sequence is 14 residues long. The germline gives CDR1 SGHTA, CDR2 FQGNSA. This chain's CDR3 is CASSWTDQNTEAFF. CDR3 DNA: TGTGCCAGCAGCTGGACAGATCAGAACACTGAAGCTTTCTTT.